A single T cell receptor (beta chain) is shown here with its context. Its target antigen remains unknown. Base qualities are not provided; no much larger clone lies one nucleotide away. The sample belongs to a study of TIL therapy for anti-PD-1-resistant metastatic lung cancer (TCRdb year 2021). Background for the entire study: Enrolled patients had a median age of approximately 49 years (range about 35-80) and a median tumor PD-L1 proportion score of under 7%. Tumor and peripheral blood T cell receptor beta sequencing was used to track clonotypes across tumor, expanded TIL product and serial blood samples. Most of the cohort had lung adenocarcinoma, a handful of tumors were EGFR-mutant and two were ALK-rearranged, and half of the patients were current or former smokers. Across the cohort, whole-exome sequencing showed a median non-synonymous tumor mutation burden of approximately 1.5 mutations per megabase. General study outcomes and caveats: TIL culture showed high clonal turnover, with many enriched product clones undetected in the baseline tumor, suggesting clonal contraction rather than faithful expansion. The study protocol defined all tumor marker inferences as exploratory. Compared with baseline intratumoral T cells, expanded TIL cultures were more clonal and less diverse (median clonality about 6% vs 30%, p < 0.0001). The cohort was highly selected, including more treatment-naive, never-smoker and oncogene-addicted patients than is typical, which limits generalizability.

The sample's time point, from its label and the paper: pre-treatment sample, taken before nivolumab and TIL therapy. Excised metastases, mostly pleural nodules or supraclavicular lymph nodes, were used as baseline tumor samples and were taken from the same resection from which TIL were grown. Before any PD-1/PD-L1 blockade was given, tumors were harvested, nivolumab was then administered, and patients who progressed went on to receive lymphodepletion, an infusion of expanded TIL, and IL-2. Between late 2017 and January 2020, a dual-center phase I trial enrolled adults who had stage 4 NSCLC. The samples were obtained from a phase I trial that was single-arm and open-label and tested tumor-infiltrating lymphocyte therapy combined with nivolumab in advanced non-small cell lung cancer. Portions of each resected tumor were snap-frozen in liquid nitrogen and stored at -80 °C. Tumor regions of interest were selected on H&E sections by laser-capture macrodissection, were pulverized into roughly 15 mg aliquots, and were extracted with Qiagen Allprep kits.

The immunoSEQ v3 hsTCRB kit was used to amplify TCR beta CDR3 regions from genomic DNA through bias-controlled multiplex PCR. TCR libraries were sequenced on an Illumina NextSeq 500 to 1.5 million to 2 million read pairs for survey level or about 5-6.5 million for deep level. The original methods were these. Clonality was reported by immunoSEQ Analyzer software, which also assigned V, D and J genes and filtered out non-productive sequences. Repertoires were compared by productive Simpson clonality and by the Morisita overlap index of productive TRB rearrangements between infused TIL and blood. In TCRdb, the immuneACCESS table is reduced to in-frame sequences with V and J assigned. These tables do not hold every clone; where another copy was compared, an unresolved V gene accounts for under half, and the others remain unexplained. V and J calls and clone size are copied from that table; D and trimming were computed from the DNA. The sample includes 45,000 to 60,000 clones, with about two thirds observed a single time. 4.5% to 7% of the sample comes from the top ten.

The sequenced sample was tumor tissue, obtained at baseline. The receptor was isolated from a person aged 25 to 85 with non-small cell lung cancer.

This receptor has the CDR3 CASSRGRGNYGYTF. In nucleotides, the sequence is TGTGCCAGCAGCCGAGGCAGGGGCAACTATGGCTACACCTTC. This sequence uses TRBV11-2 and TRBJ1-2; 6 matching bases give a weak D call of TRBD1. The germline V gene provides CDR1 SGHAT and CDR2 FQNNGV. Trimming at the junction amounts to 5 bases on V and 2 bases on J, and the germline ends lie 12 bases apart. The CDR3 numbers 14 residues from cysteine through phenylalanine. Just CDR3 DNA is preserved here, 42 bases in frame from base 1.